A selection of T cell receptor beta chains follows, all from one sample in a study of blood T cell repertoires in COVID-19. The protocol was immunoSEQ multiplex PCR, while the TCRdb copy is restricted to in-frame clones and leaves out a portion. The sample has 150,000 or so clones, 82% seen once. Sample: peripheral blood. These receptor sequences come from a human donor with acute or convalescent COVID-19. The donor label of this sample is uncertain. Each CDR3 is given without its conserved first and last residue. Each record gives: clone size, V gene, J gene, D gene, CDR3 protein. D genes are given only for firm matches. A clone size is listed for some rows: how often the clone was seen (once, few, many), or a class if it is expanded.

clone_size: few; v_call: TRBV18; j_call: TRBJ1-2; d_call: TRBD1; cdr3_aa: ASSPNRGLGYGYT
clone_size: .; v_call: TRBV18; j_call: TRBJ1-6; d_call: TRBD1; cdr3_aa: ASSLHLVGTGAFSPLH
clone_size: .; v_call: TRBV18; j_call: TRBJ1-5; d_call: .; cdr3_aa: ASSPPGGIGRRIQPQH
clone_size: few; v_call: TRBV6-5; j_call: TRBJ1-5; d_call: TRBD1; cdr3_aa: ASRTRDRGQPQH
clone_size: few; v_call: TRBV19; j_call: TRBJ1-5; d_call: .; cdr3_aa: ASRQGYSNQPQH
clone_size: .; v_call: TRBV5-1; j_call: TRBJ2-1; d_call: TRBD2; cdr3_aa: ARSGGGGTYNEQF
clone_size: .; v_call: TRBV6-2/TRBV6-3; j_call: TRBJ1-5; d_call: TRBD1; cdr3_aa: ASSYRRDSIRPQH
clone_size: .; v_call: TRBV11-2; j_call: TRBJ2-5; d_call: TRBD2; cdr3_aa: ASSSPGLAGIETQY
clone_size: .; v_call: TRBV3-1/TRBV3-2; j_call: TRBJ1-2; d_call: .; cdr3_aa: ASSPSRGWYGYT
clone_size: .; v_call: TRBV10-1; j_call: TRBJ2-2; d_call: TRBD1; cdr3_aa: ASSESWGQGSTGELF
clone_size: .; v_call: TRBV15; j_call: TRBJ2-1; d_call: TRBD2; cdr3_aa: ATSRGGSGGLNEQF
clone_size: once; v_call: TRBV10-3; j_call: TRBJ1-1; d_call: TRBD1; cdr3_aa: AISYTGAMNTEAF
clone_size: .; v_call: TRBV6-9; j_call: TRBJ1-4; d_call: TRBD1; cdr3_aa: ASTHPGQGITNEKLF
clone_size: .; v_call: TRBV9; j_call: TRBJ1-4; d_call: TRBD1; cdr3_aa: ASSDPRDREKLF
clone_size: .; v_call: TRBV27; j_call: TRBJ1-6; d_call: .; cdr3_aa: ASSLQRDTFRPLH
clone_size: .; v_call: TRBV19; j_call: TRBJ1-6; d_call: TRBD1; cdr3_aa: ASSQGAYNSPLH
clone_size: few; v_call: TRBV19; j_call: TRBJ2-6; d_call: TRBD1; cdr3_aa: ASSIRDSSGANVLT
clone_size: few; v_call: TRBV7-2; j_call: TRBJ1-2; d_call: TRBD1; cdr3_aa: ASSRDRAFYGYT
clone_size: .; v_call: TRBV5-1; j_call: TRBJ1-3; d_call: .; cdr3_aa: ASSPPATGGNTIY
clone_size: .; v_call: TRBV5-6; j_call: TRBJ2-5; d_call: TRBD2; cdr3_aa: ASSLSGGETQY
clone_size: .; v_call: TRBV4-1; j_call: TRBJ1-2; d_call: .; cdr3_aa: ASSQVERRNGYT
clone_size: .; v_call: TRBV11-2; j_call: TRBJ1-2; d_call: .; cdr3_aa: ASSLESQPLGGYT
clone_size: .; v_call: TRBV20-1; j_call: TRBJ2-2; d_call: TRBD1; cdr3_aa: SASAWTGGRTGELF
clone_size: .; v_call: TRBV10-3; j_call: TRBJ2-7; d_call: .; cdr3_aa: AISESNSQTQYYEQY
clone_size: .; v_call: TRBV30; j_call: TRBJ2-2; d_call: .; cdr3_aa: AWRVTGSGELF
clone_size: .; v_call: TRBV11-3; j_call: TRBJ2-1; d_call: TRBD1; cdr3_aa: ASSGSGQINEQF
clone_size: .; v_call: TRBV6-5; j_call: TRBJ2-7; d_call: TRBD1; cdr3_aa: ASSPGTGVMGEQY
clone_size: .; v_call: TRBV7-2; j_call: TRBJ2-2; d_call: .; cdr3_aa: ASSSTPGSTGELF
clone_size: .; v_call: TRBV13; j_call: TRBJ1-6; d_call: .; cdr3_aa: ASTRAGFNSPLH
clone_size: .; v_call: TRBV10-3; j_call: TRBJ1-6; d_call: .; cdr3_aa: AISERRGRDNSPLH
clone_size: .; v_call: TRBV3-1/TRBV3-2; j_call: TRBJ1-2; d_call: TRBD1; cdr3_aa: ASSLRDSLRGYT
clone_size: .; v_call: TRBV13; j_call: TRBJ2-7; d_call: .; cdr3_aa: ASSPLTSEQY
clone_size: once; v_call: TRBV21-1; j_call: TRBJ1-2; d_call: .; cdr3_aa: ASNELQNWTEDGYT
clone_size: .; v_call: TRBV7-2; j_call: TRBJ2-2; d_call: TRBD2; cdr3_aa: ASSLPSGVNTGELF
clone_size: .; v_call: TRBV6-5; j_call: TRBJ2-3; d_call: .; cdr3_aa: ASHPTRRTDTQY
clone_size: once; v_call: TRBV25-1; j_call: TRBJ1-1; d_call: .; cdr3_aa: ASSGKEVGAF
clone_size: .; v_call: TRBV4-3; j_call: TRBJ1-4; d_call: TRBD1; cdr3_aa: ASSRGQGRDEKLF
clone_size: .; v_call: TRBV5-1; j_call: TRBJ2-1; d_call: .; cdr3_aa: ASSLHNNEQF
clone_size: .; v_call: TRBV21-1; j_call: TRBJ2-4; d_call: .; cdr3_aa: ASSRSRGRAKNIQY
clone_size: .; v_call: TRBV2; j_call: TRBJ1-1; d_call: TRBD1; cdr3_aa: ASSDRIPRGTGGPAEAF
clone_size: .; v_call: TRBV9; j_call: TRBJ1-6; d_call: .; cdr3_aa: ASSVGGGNSPLH
clone_size: .; v_call: TRBV4-1; j_call: TRBJ2-5; d_call: .; cdr3_aa: ASSHKDSAPQETQY
clone_size: .; v_call: TRBV30; j_call: TRBJ1-1; d_call: .; cdr3_aa: AWSVQLNTEAF
clone_size: .; v_call: TRBV7-2; j_call: TRBJ1-5; d_call: .; cdr3_aa: ASSLGGGDQPQH
clone_size: .; v_call: TRBV5-4; j_call: TRBJ2-5; d_call: TRBD1; cdr3_aa: ASSSLATGQGAWETQY
clone_size: .; v_call: TRBV5-4; j_call: TRBJ1-2; d_call: TRBD1; cdr3_aa: ASSLPQGAGGYT
clone_size: .; v_call: TRBV28; j_call: TRBJ2-3; d_call: TRBD2; cdr3_aa: ASSSGGSTDTQY
clone_size: .; v_call: TRBV6-2/TRBV6-3; j_call: TRBJ2-7; d_call: .; cdr3_aa: ASSDYRAQY
clone_size: .; v_call: TRBV10-1; j_call: TRBJ2-7; d_call: TRBD2; cdr3_aa: ASSGRGGLNEQY
clone_size: once; v_call: TRBV5-8; j_call: TRBJ1-3; d_call: .; cdr3_aa: ASSPWGGDGGNTIY
clone_size: .; v_call: TRBV6-6; j_call: TRBJ1-3; d_call: .; cdr3_aa: ASSYSQGNSGNTIY
clone_size: .; v_call: TRBV3-1/TRBV3-2; j_call: TRBJ2-2; d_call: TRBD1; cdr3_aa: ASSPPGQGSTGELF
clone_size: .; v_call: TRBV5-1; j_call: TRBJ1-3; d_call: .; cdr3_aa: ASSLWASSGNTIY
clone_size: .; v_call: TRBV10-3; j_call: TRBJ2-1; d_call: .; cdr3_aa: AISEGRGKTMDNEQF
clone_size: .; v_call: TRBV4-3; j_call: TRBJ2-1; d_call: TRBD2; cdr3_aa: ASSQSGTRNNEQF
clone_size: .; v_call: TRBV12-3/TRBV12-4; j_call: TRBJ1-2; d_call: .; cdr3_aa: ASSLVGYT
clone_size: .; v_call: TRBV10-3; j_call: TRBJ2-2; d_call: .; cdr3_aa: AISATVDTGELF
clone_size: .; v_call: TRBV19; j_call: TRBJ1-1; d_call: TRBD1; cdr3_aa: ASSTLTGGSGEAF
clone_size: .; v_call: TRBV4-1; j_call: TRBJ2-1; d_call: TRBD1; cdr3_aa: ASSWRTGGNRRNEQF